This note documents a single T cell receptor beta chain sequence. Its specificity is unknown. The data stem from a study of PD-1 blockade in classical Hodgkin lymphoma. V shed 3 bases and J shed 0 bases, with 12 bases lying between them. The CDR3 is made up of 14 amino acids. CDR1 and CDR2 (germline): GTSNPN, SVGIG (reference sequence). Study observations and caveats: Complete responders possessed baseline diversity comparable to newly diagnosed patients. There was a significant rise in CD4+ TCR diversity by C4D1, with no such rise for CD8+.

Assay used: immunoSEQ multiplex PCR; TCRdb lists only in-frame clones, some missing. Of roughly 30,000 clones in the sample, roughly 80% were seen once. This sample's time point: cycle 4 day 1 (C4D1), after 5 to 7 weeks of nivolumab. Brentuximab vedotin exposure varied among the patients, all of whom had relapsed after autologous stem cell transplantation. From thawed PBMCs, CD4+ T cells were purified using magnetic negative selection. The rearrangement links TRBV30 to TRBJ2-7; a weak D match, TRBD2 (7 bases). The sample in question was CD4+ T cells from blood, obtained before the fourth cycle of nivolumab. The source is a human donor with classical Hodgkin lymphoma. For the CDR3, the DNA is TGTGCCTGGAGGCGGGGGCACGGCTCCTACGAGCAGTACTTC. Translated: CAWRRGHGSYEQYF.